This T cell receptor (beta chain) was profiled in a study of a mutant IDH1 vaccine in newly diagnosed glioma. Study-wide findings and caveats: Among patients, around 95% showed immune responses induced by the vaccine.

Clones were read by immunoSEQ multiplex PCR, and TCRdb kept only the in-frame ones, dropping some. The sample includes under 45,000 clones, 84% of them seen just once. Points on this clone: Its antigen remains unknown.

The time point here: week 23, last vaccination. Doses consisted of 300 ug of mutant IDH1 20-mer peptide each, paired with topical imiquimod. Germline V lookup: CDR1 LNHDA, CDR2 SQIVND (reference sequence). The CDR3 covers 15 residues. Trimming pared 3 bases from V and 2 bases from J, leaving 8 bases between. This TCR came from a woman between 18 and 30 years old with glioma. Some clones in this sample may be carry-over from other donors' samples. The sample was PBMCs, taken from a glioma patient whose treatment included an IDH1 peptide vaccine. The V call is TRBV19, the J call TRBJ2-6; no firm D call. The CDR3 sequence: CASSIRGPGANVLTF. The CDR3, as DNA: TGTGCCAGTAGTATTCGCGGACCTGGGGCCAACGTCCTGACTTTC.